The sequence of this T cell receptor (beta chain) was determined in a study of shared clonotypes between healthy human individuals (dated by TCRdb to 2020 to 2021). For the study in its entirety: The cohort included three men and two women between 18 and 49 years of age. For each donor, CD4 naive and CD4 memory were each run on three plates, CD8 naive on two plates, and CD8 memory on one plate. Blood TCR repertoires of a handful of healthy adults were deeply sequenced to estimate repertoire size and the extent of clonotype sharing between individuals. Libraries were prepared and TCR repertoires were sequenced by different laboratories using diverse techniques, in order to increase sequencing depth and limit assay-specific biases. Per donor, leukapheresis produced somewhere between about 0.9 and 9.5 billion PBMCs.

In regard to this clone: Its target antigen remains unknown. No qualities accompany the bases; no much larger clone lies one base away.

Spanning cysteine to phenylalanine, the CDR3 consists of 15 amino acids. Only the CDR3 DNA is retained, 45 bases long and in frame from the first base. CDR1 is given as SGHNT and CDR2 as YENEEA, both from the germline V gene. Using the deep immunoSEQ assay, TCR CDR3 regions were amplified from genomic DNA by multiplex PCR. Extracted genomic DNA from each cell subset was distributed evenly across all wells of several immunoSEQ 96-well plates, and each plate was treated as a replicate. For sorted subsets, about 200 ng genomic DNA, equal to about 30,000 T cell genomes, was loaded into each replicate PCR. Purified libraries were quantified with a Qubit 3.0 fluorometer, sized on a Bioanalyzer 2100, and re-quantified with the KAPA Library Quantification kit. A separate single-read 150-cycle Illumina NextSeq 550 flow cell was used to sequence each immunoSEQ 96-well plate. In the paper's pipeline: Because only junctional sequences without quality scores were contained in the immunoSEQ output, filtering matching that applied to full-length reads could not be performed. To assign V/J genes and CDR3, sequences were annotated against IMGT germline references using PyIR, a Python wrapper for IgBLAST v1.9. Any read was removed if the V/J assignment was weak (E-value above 1e-6), the CDR3 was missing, or the read contained stop codons, out-of-frame junctions, or ambiguous translated residues. A V3J clonotype was defined by an identical inferred V gene, J gene, and CDR3 amino acid sequence. The percentage overlap between two repertoires was calculated by dividing the number of shared unique clonotypes by the size of the smaller repertoire. Repertoire richness was assessed with RTK rarefaction, the Chao1 estimator, and Recon v2.1 estimates of unobserved clonotypes. OLGA was used to compute generation probabilities for all TCRbeta clonotypes that the gDNA method yielded from a few donors. TCRdb mirrors the immuneACCESS table, restricted to in-frame sequences. Some clones are absent from its copies; in checked studies, under half trace to an unresolved V gene, and the reason for the others is unknown. V, J and clone size are those of that table, while D and trimming were read from the DNA. For this sample the table gives 2 million to 3 million clones, of which over 85% were detected only once. Together, the top ten hold approximately 0.36% of the sample.

The donors were healthy, HIV-negative adults who had no recently reported acute infections or vaccinations. Every donor was a Caucasian adult living in Nashville, Tennessee, USA. Magnetic negative selection was used to enrich CD4+ T cells, after which naive cells were positively selected on CD45RA and the negative fraction became the memory subset. After blood collection by leukapheresis, PBMCs were isolated using Ficoll-Histopaque density gradient centrifugation and then cryopreserved in the vapor phase of liquid nitrogen. Analytical flow cytometry was used to check the purity and quantity of each magnetically sorted T cell population. Genomic DNA was isolated from each sorted fraction and quantified by UV absorbance on a Nanodrop 2000c. Here is what the overall study found, with its caveats: Based on pairwise subsampling, the degree of clonotype sharing among donors was expected to be affected by sequencing depth. Across a handful of donors, 4.5% to 6.5% of naive CD4, roughly 3.8% of naive CD8, 2.3% of memory CD4, and 0.4% to 0.45% of memory CD8 clonotypes were shared. Compared with non-shared clonotypes, clonotypes shared by all four sorted-subset donors had higher generation probabilities. Only blood was sampled, and tissue TCR repertoires likely differ from those in blood. Incomplete sequencing was indicated by rarefaction of sorted-subset datasets, despite the large sequencing depth. Estimated clonotype richness was generally larger for naive than for memory subsets. The genetic and exposure-history diversity represented was limited by the small number of donors.

Sequences were obtained from naive CD4+ T cells from PBMCs. The cell subset or site label corresponds to: CD45RA+ positively selected. This sequence originates from a man aged 18 to 29 in good health. Some clones in this sample may be carry-over from other donors' samples. The sequence is built from TRBV11-3 and TRBJ2-5; 9 central bases correspond to TRBD2. The J call is doubtful: the DNA matches TRBJ2-7 better. The bases are TGTGCCAGCAGCGCCACTAGCGGGTTTTCCTACGAGCAGTACTTC. The resulting protein is CASSATSGFSYEQYF.